Each of the 23 T cell receptor beta chains below was sequenced from the same sample in a study of cytomegalovirus exposure and HLA in healthy donors (TCRdb year 2017). The library relied on the immunoSEQ multiplex PCR assay. The multiplex PCR relied on a mix of 60 forward primers for TCR Vbeta segments and 13 reverse primers for TCR Jbeta segments. TCRdb provides this immuneACCESS table in a form limited to in-frame rearrangements. Some clones are lacking; in checked studies, under half of them reflect an unresolved V gene, and why the rest are absent is not known. The table held for this sample gives 200,000 to 250,000 clones. The ten top clones hold roughly 0.89% of the sample. The sequenced sample consisted of PBMCs. These receptors all stem from a woman in her 30s in good health and CMV-seropositive.

The V and J genes are TRBV6-5 and TRBJ2-5; no definite D call. The CDR3 has 14 residues. Germline V CDR1 and CDR2: MNHEY, SVGAGI. Trimming took 5 bases from V and 4 from J, leaving 14 bases between them. This chain's CDR3 is CASSRNQVAETQYF. CDR3 DNA sequence: TGTGCCAGCAGTCGGAATCAAGTAGCAGAGACCCAGTACTTC.

The rearrangement links TRBV19 to TRBJ2-7, with TRBD1 matching over 7 bases. CDR1 is LNHDA and CDR2 is SQIVND in the germline V gene (reference sequence). CDR3 length: 15 residues. J gave up 3 bases and V 1 base, and 6 bases lay outside the gene matches. The CDR3 loop reads CASSIGPQGVYEQYF. CDR3 coding DNA: TGTGCCAGTAGTATAGGCCCCCAGGGGGTCTACGAGCAGTACTTC.

V is TRBV7-8 and J is TRBJ1-6, with 10 bases matching TRBD1. The germline V gene has CDR1 SGHVS and CDR2 FQNEAQ. J lost 17 bases, V lost 4 bases, and 11 bases had no gene match. The length of the CDR3 is 14 residues. In nucleotides, the CDR3 is TGTGCCAGCAGCTCTTTTCGACAGGGGGCAACGATCCACTTT. Protein: CASSSFRQGATIHF.

This chain uses TRBV4-1 with TRBJ1-1; D not certain. Trimming took off 4 bases at V and 0 bases at J, with 6 bases between the two ends. CDR3 length equals 13 residues. CDR1 is MGHRA and CDR2 is YSYEKL in the germline V gene. The CDR3 DNA sequence: TGCGCCAGCAGCCCCCAGGTGAACACTGAAGCTTTCTTT. Encoded protein: CASSPQVNTEAFF.

The chain has TRBV15 and TRBJ2-1; no clear D. The length of the CDR3 is 13 residues. In germline, CDR1 is LNHNV, CDR2 YYDKDF (reference sequence). V dropped 3 bases and J dropped 3 bases, with 6 bases sitting between them. CDR3 amino acids: CATSSLDYNEQFF. The CDR3 bases are TGTGCCACCAGCAGTCTAGACTACAATGAGCAGTTCTTC.

The V and J genes are TRBV9 and TRBJ1-1; the D gene is possibly TRBD1 (6 bases). Germline CDR1 reads SGDLS; CDR2 reads YYNGEE. The CDR3 runs to 15 residues. The V gene lost 3 bases and the J gene lost 0 bases, with 12 bases spanning the gap. In DNA form, the CDR3 reads TGTGCCAGCAGCGCACCGCAGGGGATGAACACTGAAGCTTTCTTT. This gives the protein CASSAPQGMNTEAFF.

The genes are TRBV4-1 and TRBJ1-1; 9 bases are shared with TRBD1. CDR1 is MGHRA and CDR2 is YSYEKL in the germline V gene. V was pared by 1 base and J by 1 base, with 1 base of the junction left unmatched. CDR3 length equals 15 residues. The DNA of the CDR3 is TGCGCCAGCAGCCAAGGACAGGGGGGGAACACTGAAGCTTTCTTT. It translates to CASSQGQGGNTEAFF.

Notes on this clone: The junction and the germline gene differ at one end; a read error may be behind it. The chain combines TRBV9 with TRBJ1-1; possibly TRBD1 for D (5 bases). The germline V gene has CDR1 SGDLS and CDR2 YYNGEE. The CDR3 covers 13 residues. The CDR3 loop is CASSSGGNTEAFF. The CDR3 DNA follows: TGTGCCAGCAGTTCGGGGGGAAACACTGAAGCTTTTTTT. The full variable domain, its missing parts supplied by reference TRBV9 and TRBJ1-1, is DSGVTQTPKHLITATGQRVTLRCSPRSGDLSVYWYQQSLDQGLQFLIQYYNGEERAKGNILERFSAQQFPDLHSELNLSSLELGDSALYFCASSSGGNTEAFFGQGTRLTVV.

The chain has TRBV10-3 and TRBJ2-1; TRBD1 matches at 10 bases. The CDR3 has 13 amino acids. The trim removed 2 bases at V and 11 bases at J, leaving 3 bases unmatched. Germline values: CDR1 ENHRY, CDR2 SYGVKD. DNA for the CDR3: TGTGCCATCAGTGAGGCGACAGGGGGCCAGCAGTTCTTC. Amino acids: CAISEATGGQQFF.

V is TRBV11-3 and J is TRBJ1-1, with unresolved D. The V and J ends lost 1 base and 4 bases respectively, with 10 bases between them. The CDR3 runs 14 residues. Per germline, CDR1 SGHNT and CDR2 YENEEA. CDR3 coding DNA: TGTGCCAGCAGCTTAGGAGCCAACCCCACTGAAGCTTTCTTT. This gives the protein CASSLGANPTEAFF.

The chain is built from TRBV6-5 and TRBJ1-4; D unclear. The length of the CDR3 is 15 residues. The germline V and J ends were trimmed by 5 bases and 0 bases, with 10 bases remaining between them. CDR1 and CDR2 from the germline V gene are MNHEY and SVGAGI. CDR3 nucleotides: TGTGCCAGCAGTGCGGGGTATGCAACTAATGAAAAACTGTTTTTT. Translating gives CASSAGYATNEKLFF.

V gene TRBV5-5 combines with J gene TRBJ1-2; no definite D call. The germline gives CDR1 SGHKS, CDR2 YYEKEE (reference sequence). The V gene lost 4 bases and the J gene lost 3 bases, with 19 bases spanning the gap. This CDR3 comprises 16 residues. DNA for the CDR3: TGTGCCAGCAGCCTTCGTGCGGACGAGGGAGACTATGGCTACACCTTC. This encodes CASSLRADEGDYGYTF.

The V gene is TRBV6-1, the J gene TRBJ2-5; 7 bases are shared with TRBD2. CDR1 MNHNS and CDR2 SASEGT come from the germline V gene. Unmatched junction bases numbered 6, after V lost 7 bases and J lost 1 base. This CDR3 region has 14 residues. DNA of the CDR3: TGTGCCAGCATGGGGGGGGGAAGCCAAGAGACCCAGTACTTC. This sequence encodes CASMGGGSQETQYF.

The chain links TRBV10-2 to TRBJ1-6, with D uncertain. CDR3 length: 14 residues. With 2 bases removed from V and 9 bases from J, the gap between germline ends came to 11 bases. Germline-derived CDR1 and CDR2 are WSHSY and SAAADI. The CDR3: CASSEVREASPLHF. CDR3 DNA: TGCGCCAGCAGTGAGGTCCGGGAGGCTTCACCCCTCCACTTT.

J is TRBJ2-4 and V is TRBV19, with 14 bases lining up with TRBD2. In germline, CDR1 is LNHDA, CDR2 SQIVND (reference sequence). V was clipped by 10 bases and J by 8 bases; unmatched bases: 13. The CDR3 runs to 16 residues. Here the CDR3 reads CANRDGGLAGDDIQYF. As DNA, the CDR3 is TGTGCCAACCGCGATGGGGGACTAGCGGGAGACGACATTCAGTACTTC.

The CDR3 spells CASSMDSGEQYF. CDR3 bases: TGTGCCAGCAGCATGGACTCCGGCGAGCAGTACTTC. The chain couples TRBV2 to TRBJ2-7; TRBD2 might be the D (5 bases). V was clipped by 6 bases and J by 6 bases, with 12 bases between them. Germline CDR1 SNHLY, CDR2 FYNNEI. This CDR3 comprises 12 residues.

V usage is TRBV7-8 and J usage is TRBJ1-1; possible D gene TRBD1, 5 bases. The CDR3 loop spans 16 amino acids. The V end was cut by 0 bases, the J end by 3 bases, with 14 bases between. Per the germline V gene, CDR1 is SGHVS and CDR2 is FQNEAQ. CDR3 nucleotides: TGTGCCAGCAGCTTAGCGCTGTTAGGGGAACACACTGAAGCTTTCTTT. Protein product: CASSLALLGEHTEAFF.

Concerning this clone: Distinct nucleotide sequences in the sample also encode this CDR3. The rearrangement joins TRBV18 to TRBJ1-1, with a weak D call TRBD1 (5 bases). CDR3 length equals 14 residues. CDR1 KGHSH and CDR2 LQKENI come from the germline V gene. Trimming removed 6 bases from V and 0 bases from J, with 11 bases in between. CDR3 amino acids: CASSRDSMNTEAFF. DNA for the CDR3: TGTGCCAGCTCCCGAGACAGCATGAACACTGAAGCTTTCTTT.

The chain links TRBV4-3 to TRBJ1-3; no firm D call. The CDR3 contains 17 residues. CDR1 is LGHNA, CDR2 YSLEER, per germline. V lost 0 bases, J lost 0 bases, and 12 bases lay in between. In DNA, the CDR3 is TGCGCCAGCAGCCAAGATCGTACGGGTCACTCTGGAAACACCATATATTTT. Translation gives CASSQDRTGHSGNTIYF.

The chain carries TRBV2 and TRBJ1-2; no clear D. Germline V gene lookup returns CDR1 SNHLY and CDR2 FYNNEI. Trimming took 9 bases from V and 6 from J, leaving 20 bases between them. CDR3 size: 14 residues. The CDR3 region is CASSGRGTLDGYTF. CDR3 sequence (DNA): TGTGCCAGTTCGGGCCGGGGAACCCTGGATGGCTACACCTTC.

J is TRBJ2-5 and V is TRBV7-9, with 7 bases lining up with TRBD1. With the DNA end fitting TRBJ2-7 better, the J assignment may be wrong. The germline V gene encodes CDR1 SEHNR and CDR2 FQNEAQ (reference sequence). The CDR3 loop spans 14 amino acids. The CDR3 region has the DNA TGTGCCAGCAGCTTAAGAGGGACAGCCTACGAGCAGTACTTC. Residues: CASSLRGTAYEQYF.

V and J are TRBV6-6 and TRBJ1-5, with D perhaps matching TRBD1 (5 bases). V lost 5 bases and J 2 bases, leaving 16 bases between the germline ends. The CDR3 runs to 16 residues. CDR1 and CDR2 from the germline V gene are MNHNY and SVGAGI (reference sequence). The CDR3 DNA reads TGTGCCAGCAGTCCATCCACGGGGGTAGGCAATCAGCCCCAGCATTTT. It translates to CASSPSTGVGNQPQHF.

The V call is TRBV28, the J call TRBJ2-7; 8 positions agree with TRBD1. There are 15 residues in the CDR3. Germline V CDR1 and CDR2: MDHEN, SYDVKM. V shed 3 bases and J 6 bases; nucleotides not matched to a gene: 10. CDR3 loop: CASSFQGAFVGEQYF. The CDR3 DNA is TGTGCCAGCAGTTTCCAGGGGGCGTTCGTGGGCGAGCAGTACTTC.